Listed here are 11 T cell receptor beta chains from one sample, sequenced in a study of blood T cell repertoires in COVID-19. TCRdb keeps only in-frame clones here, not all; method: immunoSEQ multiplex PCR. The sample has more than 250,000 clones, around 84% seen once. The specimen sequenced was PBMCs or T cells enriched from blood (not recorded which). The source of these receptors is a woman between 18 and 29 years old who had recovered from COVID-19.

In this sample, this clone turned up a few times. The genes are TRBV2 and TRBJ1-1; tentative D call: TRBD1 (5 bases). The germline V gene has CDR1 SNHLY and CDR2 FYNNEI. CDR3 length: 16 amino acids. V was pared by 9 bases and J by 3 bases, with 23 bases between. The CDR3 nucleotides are TGTGCCAGTACAGGCGGAGGGTCTTTTCTGGACACTGAAGCTTTCTTT. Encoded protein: CASTGGGSFLDTEAFF.

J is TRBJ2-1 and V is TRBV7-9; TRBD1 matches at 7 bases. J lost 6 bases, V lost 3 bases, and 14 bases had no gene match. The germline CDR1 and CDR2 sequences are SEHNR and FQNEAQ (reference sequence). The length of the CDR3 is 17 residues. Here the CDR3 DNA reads TGTGCCAGCAGCTTGGCACAGGGGTCCCCCTTTAGCAATGAGCAGTTCTTC. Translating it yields CASSLAQGSPFSNEQFF.

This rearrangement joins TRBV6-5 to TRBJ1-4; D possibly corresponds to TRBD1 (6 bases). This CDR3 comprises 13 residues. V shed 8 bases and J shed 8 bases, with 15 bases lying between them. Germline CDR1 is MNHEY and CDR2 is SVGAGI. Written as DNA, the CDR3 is TGTGCCAGCGGCTACAGGGTAGAGGAAAAACTGTTTTTT. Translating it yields CASGYRVEEKLFF.

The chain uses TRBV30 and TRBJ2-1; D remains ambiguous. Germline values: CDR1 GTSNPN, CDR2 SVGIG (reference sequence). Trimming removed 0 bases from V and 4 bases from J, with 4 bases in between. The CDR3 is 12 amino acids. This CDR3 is CAWSVQYNEQFF. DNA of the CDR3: TGTGCCTGGAGTGTACAGTACAATGAGCAGTTCTTC.

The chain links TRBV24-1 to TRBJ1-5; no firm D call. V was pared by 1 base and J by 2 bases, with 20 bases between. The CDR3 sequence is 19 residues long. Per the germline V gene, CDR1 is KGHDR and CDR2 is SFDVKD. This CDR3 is CATSDFCVSHPSGNQPQHF. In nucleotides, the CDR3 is TGTGCCACCAGTGATTTTTGTGTCTCACACCCCAGCGGCAATCAGCCCCAGCATTTT.

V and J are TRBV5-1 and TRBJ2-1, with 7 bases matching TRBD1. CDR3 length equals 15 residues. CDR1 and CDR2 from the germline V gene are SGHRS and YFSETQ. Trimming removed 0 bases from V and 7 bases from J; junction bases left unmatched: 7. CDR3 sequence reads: CASSLGQGLPNEQFF. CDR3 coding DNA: TGCGCCAGCAGCTTGGGACAGGGCCTCCCGAATGAGCAGTTCTTC.

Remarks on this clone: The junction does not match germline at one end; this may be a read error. CDR3 residues: CASSLIFLRDRMLF. The CDR3 coding sequence is TGTGCCAGCAGCCTCATTTTCCTCCGGGACAGAATGCTCTTT. The rearrangement links TRBV3-1 (or the pseudogene TRBV3-2) to TRBJ1-1; TRBD1 matches 7 bases. The CDR3 runs to 14 residues. Looked up from germline, CDR1 is LGHDT and CDR2 is YNNKEL (reference sequence).

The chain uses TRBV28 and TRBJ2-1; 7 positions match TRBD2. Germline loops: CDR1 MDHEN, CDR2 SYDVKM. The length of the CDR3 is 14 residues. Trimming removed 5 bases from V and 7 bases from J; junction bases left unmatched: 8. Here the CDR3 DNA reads TGTGCCAGCAGTGGGGACGGGAGGAGGAATGAGCAGTTCTTC. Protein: CASSGDGRRNEQFF.

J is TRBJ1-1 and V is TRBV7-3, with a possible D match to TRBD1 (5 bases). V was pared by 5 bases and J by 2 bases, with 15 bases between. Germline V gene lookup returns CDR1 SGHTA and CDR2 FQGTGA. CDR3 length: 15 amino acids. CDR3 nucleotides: TGTGCCAGCAGCACAACTCGGACAACTAACACTGAAGCTTTCTTT. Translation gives CASSTTRTTNTEAFF.

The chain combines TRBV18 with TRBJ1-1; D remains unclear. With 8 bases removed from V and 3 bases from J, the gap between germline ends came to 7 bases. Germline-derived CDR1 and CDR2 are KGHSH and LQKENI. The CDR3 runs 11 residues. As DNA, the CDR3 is TGTGCCAGCAGCGGCGACACTGAAGCTTTCTTT. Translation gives CASSGDTEAFF. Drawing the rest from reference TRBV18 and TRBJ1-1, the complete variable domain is NAGVMQNPRHLVRRRGQEARLRCSPMKGHSHVYWYRQLPEEGLKFMVYLQKENIIDESGMPKERFSAEFPKEGPSILRIQQVVRGDSAAYFCASSGDTEAFFGQGTRLTVV.

The CDR3 nucleotides read TGTGCCAGTAGCGGACAGGGGTCCACAGATACGCAGTATTTT. Translated, it gives CASSGQGSTDTQYF. The V call is TRBV19, the J call TRBJ2-3; 9 nucleotides match TRBD1. The CDR3 extends over 14 amino acids. The V gene end was trimmed by 6 bases and the J gene end by 2 bases; junction bases not matched to a gene: 3. Germline assignment: CDR1 LNHDA and CDR2 SQIVND (reference sequence).